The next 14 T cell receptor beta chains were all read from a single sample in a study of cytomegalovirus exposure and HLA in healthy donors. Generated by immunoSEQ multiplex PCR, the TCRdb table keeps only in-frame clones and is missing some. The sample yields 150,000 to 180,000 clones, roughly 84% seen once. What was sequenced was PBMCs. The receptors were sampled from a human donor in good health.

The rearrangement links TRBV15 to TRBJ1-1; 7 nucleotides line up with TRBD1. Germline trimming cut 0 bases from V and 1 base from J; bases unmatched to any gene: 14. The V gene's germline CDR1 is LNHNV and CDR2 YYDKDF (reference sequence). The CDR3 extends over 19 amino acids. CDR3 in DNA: TGTGCCACCAGCAGAGATCCCATGACAGGGCAAGGCCCGAACACTGAAGCTTTCTTT. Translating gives CATSRDPMTGQGPNTEAFF.

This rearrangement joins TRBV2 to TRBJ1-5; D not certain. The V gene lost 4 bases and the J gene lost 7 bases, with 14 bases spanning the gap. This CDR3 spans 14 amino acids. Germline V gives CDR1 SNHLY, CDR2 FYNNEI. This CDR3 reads CASSVSSLEQPQHF. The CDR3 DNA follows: TGTGCCAGCAGTGTAAGTTCCTTAGAACAGCCCCAGCATTTT. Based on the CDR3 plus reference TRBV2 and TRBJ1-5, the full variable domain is EPEVTQTPSHQVTQMGQEVILRCVPISNHLYFYWYRQILGQKVEFLVSFYNNEISEKSEIFDDQFSVERPDGSNFTLKIRSTKLEDSAMYFCASSVSSLEQPQHFGDGTRLSIL.

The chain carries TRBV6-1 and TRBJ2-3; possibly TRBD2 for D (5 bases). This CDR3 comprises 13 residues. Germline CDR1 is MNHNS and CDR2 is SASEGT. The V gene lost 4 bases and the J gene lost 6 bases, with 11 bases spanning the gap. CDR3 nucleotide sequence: TGTGCCAGCAGTGGCGGGTTCAGGGATACGCAGTATTTT. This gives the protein CASSGGFRDTQYF.

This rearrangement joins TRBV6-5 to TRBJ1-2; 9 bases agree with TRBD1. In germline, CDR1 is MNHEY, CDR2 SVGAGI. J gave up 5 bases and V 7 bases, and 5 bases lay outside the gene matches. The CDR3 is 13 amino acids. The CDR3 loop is CASKSGTGYGYTF. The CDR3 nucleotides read TGTGCCAGCAAGTCCGGGACAGGGTATGGCTACACCTTC.

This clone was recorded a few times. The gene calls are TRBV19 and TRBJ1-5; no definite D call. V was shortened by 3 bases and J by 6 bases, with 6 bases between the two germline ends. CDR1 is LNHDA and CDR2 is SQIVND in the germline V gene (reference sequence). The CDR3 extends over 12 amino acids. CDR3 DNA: TGTGCCAGTAGTATCGAGGGTCAGCCCCAGCATTTT. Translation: CASSIEGQPQHF. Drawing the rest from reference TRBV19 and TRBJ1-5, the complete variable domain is DGGITQSPKYLFRKEGQNVTLSCEQNLNHDAMYWYRQDPGQGLRLIYYSQIVNDFQKGDIAEGYSVSREKKESFPLTVTSAQKNPTAFYLCASSIEGQPQHFGDGTRLSIL.

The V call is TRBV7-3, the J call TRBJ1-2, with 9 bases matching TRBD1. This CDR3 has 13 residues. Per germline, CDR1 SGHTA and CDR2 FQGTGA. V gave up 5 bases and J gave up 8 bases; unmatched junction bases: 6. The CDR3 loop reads CASSPGQGNGYTF. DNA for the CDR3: TGTGCCAGCAGCCCGGGACAGGGAAACGGCTACACCTTC.

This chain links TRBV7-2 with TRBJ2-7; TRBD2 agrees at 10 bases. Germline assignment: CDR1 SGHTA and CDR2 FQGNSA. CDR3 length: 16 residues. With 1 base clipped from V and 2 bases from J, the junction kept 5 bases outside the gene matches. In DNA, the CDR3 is TGTGCCAGCAGCTTAGACACTAGCGGGGTTACCTACGAGCAGTACTTC. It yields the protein CASSLDTSGVTYEQYF.

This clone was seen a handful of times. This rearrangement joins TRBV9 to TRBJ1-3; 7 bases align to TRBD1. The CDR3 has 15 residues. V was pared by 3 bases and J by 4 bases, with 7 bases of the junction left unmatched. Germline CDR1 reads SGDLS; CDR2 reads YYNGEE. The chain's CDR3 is CASSGGWTGGNTIYF. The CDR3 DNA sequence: TGTGCCAGCAGCGGGGGATGGACAGGCGGAAACACCATATATTTT.

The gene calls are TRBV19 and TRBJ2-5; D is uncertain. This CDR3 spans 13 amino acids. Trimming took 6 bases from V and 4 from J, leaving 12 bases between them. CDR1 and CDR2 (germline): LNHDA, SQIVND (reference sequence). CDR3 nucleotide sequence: TGTGCCAGTAGCGATCGCGGTGGAGAGACCCAGTACTTC. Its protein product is CASSDRGGETQYF.

DNA of the CDR3: TGTGCCAGCAGCTTAGAACCAGGGCCAAAACTGTTTTTT. It encodes CASSLEPGPKLFF. The rearrangement links TRBV7-2 to TRBJ1-4, with a possible D match to TRBD1 (5 bases). Per germline, CDR1 SGHTA and CDR2 FQGNSA. Trimming stripped 1 base from V and 10 bases from J, with 10 bases between. The CDR3 totals 13 residues.

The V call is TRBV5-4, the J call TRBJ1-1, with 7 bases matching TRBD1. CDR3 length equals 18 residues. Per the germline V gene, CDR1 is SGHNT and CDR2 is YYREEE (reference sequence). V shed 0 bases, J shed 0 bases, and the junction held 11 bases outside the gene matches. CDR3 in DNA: TGTGCCAGCAGCTTGGCCAGGGGGGTGGGGGGTGTGAACACTGAAGCTTTCTTT. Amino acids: CASSLARGVGGVNTEAFF.

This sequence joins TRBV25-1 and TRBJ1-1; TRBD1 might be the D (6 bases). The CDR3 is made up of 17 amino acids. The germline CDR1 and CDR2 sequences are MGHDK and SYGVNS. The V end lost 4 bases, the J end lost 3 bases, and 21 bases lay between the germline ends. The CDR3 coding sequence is TGTGCCAGCAGTGGAAGGGGGAGGGCAGTGGGTGACACTGAAGCTTTCTTT. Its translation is CASSGRGRAVGDTEAFF.

CDR3 sequence: CAWSREGATDTQYF. The CDR3 nucleotides read TGTGCCTGGAGTCGTGAGGGAGCGACAGATACGCAGTATTTT. The chain links TRBV30 to TRBJ2-3; tentative D call: TRBD2 (5 bases). Germline values: CDR1 GTSNPN, CDR2 SVGIG (reference sequence). CDR3 length equals 14 residues. Trimming pared 2 bases from V and 3 bases from J, leaving 12 bases between.

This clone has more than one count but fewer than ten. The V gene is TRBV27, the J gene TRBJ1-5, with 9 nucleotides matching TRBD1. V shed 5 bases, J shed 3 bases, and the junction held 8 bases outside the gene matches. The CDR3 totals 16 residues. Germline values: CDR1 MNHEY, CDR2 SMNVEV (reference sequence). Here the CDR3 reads CASSIRDRGINQPQHF. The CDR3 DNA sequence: TGTGCCAGCAGTATCCGTGACAGGGGGATCAATCAGCCCCAGCATTTT.